The 11 T cell receptor beta chains presented below share a single source sample, sequenced in a study of CD8+ T cells in alopecia areata (dated by TCRdb to the late 2010s). The time point label, read with the paper, signifies: less than 25 weeks on oral tofacitinib. Explained via the paper, the treatment or condition label denotes: oral pan-JAK inhibitor, 5-10 mg twice daily. The library was obtained by the immunoSEQ multiplex PCR assay. To provide template for TCR sequencing, every sample had RNA extracted and reverse transcribed into cDNA. TCRdb re-hosts the immuneACCESS table, in-frame sequences only. Its copies lack some clones; in the studies checked, an unresolved V gene accounts for under half of them, and the cause for the rest is not known. The sample has fewer than 110,000 clones on record, roughly 84% of them singletons. The ten largest clones represent over 20% of the sample. The sequencing here drew on CD8+ T cells sorted from blood, taken at week 24, from a patient treated with tofacitinib. These receptor sequences come from a human donor with alopecia areata.

The V call is TRBV5-1, the J call TRBJ2-5, with D hard to call. The germline gives CDR1 SGHRS, CDR2 YFSETQ. Trimming cost V 1 base and J 4 bases, with 8 bases left between them. There are 13 residues in the CDR3. The CDR3: CASSLWPGETQYF. The CDR3 DNA reads as TGCGCCAGCAGCTTGTGGCCCGGAGAGACCCAGTACTTC.

The rearrangement joins TRBV19 to TRBJ2-2; 9 bases match TRBD1. V shed 3 bases, J shed 0 bases, and the junction held 5 bases outside the gene matches. In germline, CDR1 is LNHDA, CDR2 SQIVND (reference sequence). The CDR3 sequence is 17 residues long. The DNA of the CDR3 is TGTGCCAGTAGTATGGGTGACAGGGGGGCGAACACCGGGGAGCTGTTTTTT. Protein sequence: CASSMGDRGANTGELFF.

J is TRBJ1-2 and V is TRBV6-5; no definite D call. The CDR3 is 14 residues long. CDR1 and CDR2 (germline): MNHEY, SVGAGI. Trimming pared 2 bases from V and 6 bases from J, leaving 13 bases between. CDR3 nucleotides: TGTGCCAGCAGTTACCGCCATACTGGGGATGGCTACACCTTC. Its translation: CASSYRHTGDGYTF.

V is TRBV6-5 and J is TRBJ2-5; the match to TRBD1 covers 7 bases. The ends lost 0 bases at V and 5 bases at J; junction bases unmatched: 6. The V gene's germline CDR1 is MNHEY and CDR2 SVGAGI. The CDR3 has 15 amino acids. CDR3 amino acids: CASSYSSEGAETQYF. The CDR3 nucleotides read TGTGCCAGCAGTTACTCGAGTGAGGGGGCTGAGACCCAGTACTTC.

The rearrangement joins TRBV7-2 to TRBJ2-5; tentatively, D is TRBD1 or TRBD2 (5 bases each). V lost 7 bases, J lost 10 bases, and 19 bases lay in between. The length of the CDR3 is 13 residues. Germline V gene data show CDR1 as SGHTA and CDR2 as FQGNSA. The CDR3 loop is CASTGTLAIDQYF. The CDR3, as DNA: TGTGCCAGCACCGGGACCCTTGCCATTGACCAGTACTTC. The full variable domain, in which reference TRBV7-2 and TRBJ2-5 provide the parts outside the CDR3, is GAGVSQSPSNKVTEKGKDVELRCDPISGHTALYWYRQSLGQGLEFLIYFQGNSAPDKSGLPSDRFSAERTGGSVSTLTIQRTQQEDSAVYLCASTGTLAIDQYFGPGTRLLVL.

This rearrangement joins TRBV7-6 to TRBJ2-7, with D unresolved. V was clipped by 6 bases and J by 3 bases, with 18 bases between them. This CDR3 is built from 15 residues. Germline CDR1 is SGHVS and CDR2 is FNYEAQ. This CDR3 reads CASSPSNVADYEQYF. The CDR3 coding sequence is TGTGCCAGCAGTCCCAGTAATGTGGCCGACTACGAGCAGTACTTC.

The chain carries TRBV7-9 and TRBJ1-1; 8 bases line up with TRBD1. The length of the CDR3 is 15 residues. Trimming cost V 5 bases and J 0 bases; bases outside gene matches: 5. Germline V CDR1 and CDR2: SEHNR, FQNEAQ (reference sequence). The CDR3 coding sequence is TGTGCCAGCAGCCACGGACAGGGCTTGAACACTGAAGCTTTCTTT. Protein: CASSHGQGLNTEAFF.

On this clone: This specimen includes other DNA sequences encoding the same CDR3. This chain joins TRBV19 and TRBJ2-7; D is perhaps TRBD2 (5 bases). V was trimmed by 1 base and J by 0 bases, leaving 13 bases between them. Germline-derived CDR1 and CDR2 are LNHDA and SQIVND (reference sequence). CDR3 length: 16 residues. Here the CDR3 DNA reads TGTGCCAGTAGTATAGTAGGAGGACCCCCCTCCTACGAGCAGTACTTC. Its translation: CASSIVGGPPSYEQYF. Using reference TRBV19 and TRBJ2-7 for the parts outside the CDR3, the full variable domain is DGGITQSPKYLFRKEGQNVTLSCEQNLNHDAMYWYRQDPGQGLRLIYYSQIVNDFQKGDIAEGYSVSREKKESFPLTVTSAQKNPTAFYLCASSIVGGPPSYEQYFGPGTRLTVT.

This sequence joins TRBV4-1 and TRBJ2-7; 12 nucleotides match TRBD1. V shed 4 bases, J shed 7 bases, and the junction held 8 bases outside the gene matches. CDR1 and CDR2 from the germline V gene are MGHRA and YSYEKL. This CDR3 has 15 residues. This chain's CDR3 is CASSPPGQGAGEQYF. The DNA for the CDR3 is TGCGCCAGCAGCCCACCGGGACAGGGGGCGGGAGAGCAGTACTTC.

This clone was observed once. The chain employs TRBV7-9 and TRBJ2-1; tentatively, D is TRBD1 (6 bases). V was pared by 8 bases and J by 0 bases, with 26 bases between. CDR1 SEHNR and CDR2 FQNEAQ come from the germline V gene (reference sequence). This CDR3 is built from 19 residues. This chain's CDR3 is CASGGSRSGAVSSYNEQFF. CDR3 nucleotide sequence: TGTGCCAGCGGCGGGTCCCGCTCAGGGGCCGTGAGCTCCTACAATGAGCAGTTCTTC.

V gene TRBV6-4 combines with J gene TRBJ1-1; D is uncertain. Per germline, CDR1 MRHNA and CDR2 SNTAGT. The CDR3 length is 14 residues. V dropped 4 bases and J dropped 1 base, with 10 bases sitting between them. Here the CDR3 reads CASSVRGGNTEAFF. CDR3 coding DNA: TGTGCCAGCAGTGTACGTGGTGGGAACACTGAAGCTTTCTTT.